A selection of T cell receptor beta chains follows, all from one sample in a study of multiple sclerosis patients with progressive multifocal leukoencephalopathy. Measured with immunoSEQ multiplex PCR; TCRdb has only the in-frame clones, and not every one. The sample contains some 30,000 clones, 75% to 90% of which appear only once. The source material was PBMCs. Receptor source: a human donor with multiple sclerosis. Each CDR3 is given with its conserved first and last residue. D genes are given only for firm matches. Clone size appears in some rows only: once, few, many, or a class for an expanded clone.

J	size	V	D	DNA	CDR3
TRBJ2-7	-	TRBV19	-	TGTGCCAGTAGTGGTCCCAACAGGGACTACGAGCAGTACTTC	CASSGPNRDYEQYF
TRBJ2-2	-	TRBV7-9	-	TGTGCCAGCAGCTTAGCAGCCGGGGGCCGGGAGCTGTTTTTT	CASSLAAGGRELFF
TRBJ1-5	-	TRBV6-5	-	TGTGCCAGCAGTTACGCAGGCCCGTATCAGCCCCAGCATTTT	CASSYAGPYQPQHF
TRBJ2-1	-	TRBV7-9	TRBD2	TGTGCCAGCAGCCCCGGGGGGGGACTAGTCAATGAGCAGTTCTTC	CASSPGGGLVNEQFF
TRBJ2-3	-	TRBV6-4	-	TGTGCCAGCAGTGAACAGGCGGGGTCCACAGATACGCAGTATTTT	CASSEQAGSTDTQYF
TRBJ2-1	-	TRBV15	TRBD1	TGTGCCACCCAGGGACAGGGCAACAATGAGCAGTTCTTC	CATQGQGNNEQFF
TRBJ1-4	-	TRBV19	-	TGTGCCAGTAGTATTAGTGGGTGGCTCACTAATGAAAAACTGTTTTTT	CASSISGWLTNEKLFF
TRBJ1-2	-	TRBV6-5	-	TGTGCCAGCAGTCGCGACGCGGATGGCTATGGCTACACCTTC	CASSRDADGYGYTF
TRBJ2-7	-	TRBV6-6	-	TGTGCCAGCAGACCTACCGACAGCTGGTTGGAGCAGTACTTC	CASRPTDSWLEQYF
TRBJ2-7	-	TRBV10-3	TRBD1	TGTGCCATCAGTGGACAGGGAACTTCCTTCGAGCAGTACTTC	CAISGQGTSFEQYF
TRBJ1-2	-	TRBV7-2	TRBD1	TGTGCCAGCAGCTTGCCGGACAGGAACTATGGCTACACCTTC	CASSLPDRNYGYTF
TRBJ2-7	-	TRBV11-2	-	TGTGCCAGCAGCTCACAGGGATTCGGCGAGCAGTACTTC	CASSSQGFGEQYF
TRBJ1-2	-	TRBV19	TRBD1	TGTGCCAGTAGAAAACCACGACAGGGGGCGCCCGGGGGCTACACCTTC	CASRKPRQGAPGGYTF
TRBJ1-1	-	TRBV6-5	TRBD1	TGTGCCAGCAGTGGCGGGACAGGGAGTGGAGCTTTCTTT	CASSGGTGSGAFF
TRBJ2-5	-	TRBV29-1	TRBD2	TGCAGCGTTGTTCCCCTAGCGGGAGGCCAAGAGACCCAGTACTTC	CSVVPLAGGQETQYF
TRBJ1-1	-	TRBV19	-	TGTGCCAGTACCAAATACAGGGTTACTGAAGCTTTCTTT	CASTKYRVTEAFF
TRBJ2-5	-	TRBV27	-	TGTGCCAGCAGTTTATCGTGGGCGGCGCAAGAGACCCAGTACTTC	CASSLSWAAQETQYF
TRBJ1-4	-	TRBV6-1	-	TGTGCCAGCAGTGATGAAAAACTGTTTTTT	CASSDEKLFF
TRBJ1-5	-	TRBV28	TRBD1	TGTGCCAGCAGTTTCCCCGGGACAGGGGGCAGGGAGCCCCAGCATTTT	CASSFPGTGGREPQHF
TRBJ2-7	-	TRBV5-6	-	TGTGCCAGCAGGACCGGGGGGCGTTCCTACGAGCAGTACTTC	CASRTGGRSYEQYF
TRBJ2-3	-	TRBV5-1	-	TGCGCCAGCAAGCAGGGTTCGGGCACAGATACGCAGTATTTT	CASKQGSGTDTQYF
TRBJ2-3	once	TRBV2	TRBD1	TGTGCCAAACAGCGGGGACAGGGGACAGATACGCAGTATTTT	CAKQRGQGTDTQYF
TRBJ2-7	-	TRBV28	TRBD1	TGTGCCAGCAGTTTTAACAGGGGAAGCTCCTACGAGCAGTACTTC	CASSFNRGSSYEQYF
TRBJ2-7	-	TRBV29-1	-	TGCAGCGTTGAAGGGGCCTACGAGCAGTACTTC	CSVEGAYEQYF
TRBJ2-3	-	TRBV6-6	-	TGTGCCAGCAGTTACTCGCAGGGTGTCACAGATACGCAGTATTTT	CASSYSQGVTDTQYF
TRBJ2-7	-	TRBV13	TRBD2	TGTGCCAGCAGCCAGTGGGGTGCGGGAGGAGTCTCCGAGCAGTACTTC	CASSQWGAGGVSEQYF
TRBJ2-7	-	TRBV7-9	TRBD2	TGTGCCAGCAGCTTATTCGGACTAGTCGGCAACGAGCAGTACTTC	CASSLFGLVGNEQYF
TRBJ2-7	-	TRBV7-9	TRBD1	TGTGCCAGCAGCCGCGGGACAGGGGTTGACGAGCAGTACTTC	CASSRGTGVDEQYF
TRBJ1-1	few	TRBV6-5	-	TGTGCCAGCAGTAGGGGTCCGGGGGACACTGAAGCTTTCTTT	CASSRGPGDTEAFF
TRBJ2-3	-	TRBV21-1	-	TGTGCCAGCAGCAGGAGCGGGTGGAGCACAGATACGCAGTATTTT	CASSRSGWSTDTQYF
TRBJ2-1	-	TRBV19	-	TGTGCCAGTAGTCCCGGTATAAACGGGGTCTACAATGAGCAGTTCTTC	CASSPGINGVYNEQFF